Described below is a single TCR beta chain sequence and its context. Its target is unknown. The CDR3 consists of 16 residues. The V end lost 0 bases, the J end lost 0 bases, and 9 bases lay between the germline ends. Germline-derived CDR1 and CDR2 are MNHEY and SVGAGI. The source of the sample is a study of T cells in narcolepsy. Findings and limits, study-wide: Reportedly, autoreactive clonotypes were serially detected in patients' blood but not controls'. Some memory CD4+ repertoires had no autoreactive clone sequences. Autoreactive HCRT-specific and TRIB2-specific clonotypes were marked in same-patient CSF-versus-blood CD4+ comparisons.

Here immunoSEQ multiplex PCR was the method, and the copy in TCRdb shows in-frame clones only, minus some. The repertoire consists of just under 35,000 clones, with around 80% occurring once and the leading ten covering 0.85% to 1.2%. This receptor was taken from a human donor in good health. The sequencing input was memory (CD45RA-) CD4+ T cells from blood. The chain couples TRBV6-5 to TRBJ1-3; a weak D match, TRBD1 (5 bases). The CDR3 is CASSYSRVLSGNTIYF. CDR3 DNA: TGTGCCAGCAGTTACTCCAGGGTTCTCTCTGGAAACACCATATATTTT.